These T cell receptor beta chains were read from a single sample in a study of cytomegalovirus exposure and HLA in healthy donors. Repertoires were generated with immunoSEQ multiplex PCR, while TCRdb's copy carries only in-frame clones and drops some. The sample has roughly 130,000 clones, 70% to 90% seen once. The sample comprised PBMCs. The receptors here all came from a woman aged 25-40 years in good health and CMV-seronegative. CDR3s include the opening cysteine and the closing phenylalanine or tryptophan. D genes are given only for firm matches. Clone size, where shown, is once, few, many, or a class for clones that have expanded.

d_call j_call cdr3_length clone_size v_call cdr3_nt cdr3_aa
- TRBJ2-7 15 - TRBV7-6 TGTGCCAGCAGCCCAACGACAGGTAGCTCCTACGAGCAGTACTTC CASSPTTGSSYEQYF
TRBD1 TRBJ1-1 16 - TRBV28 TGTGCCAGCAGTCCTATACCTACAGGGGGTGGGACTGAAGCTTTCTTT CASSPIPTGGGTEAFF
TRBD1 TRBJ1-1 14 once TRBV5-1 TGCGCCAGCAACACAGGGGGGATGGTCACTGAAGCTTTCTTT CASNTGGMVTEAFF
TRBD2 TRBJ2-7 15 - TRBV27 TGTGCCAGCAGGAGCGGGGGGGTAAGCTCCTACGAGCAGTACTTC CASRSGGVSSYEQYF
- TRBJ2-5 14 - TRBV5-4 TGTGCCAGCAGCGCGGGACAGCCCCAAGAGACCCAGTACTTC CASSAGQPQETQYF
- TRBJ1-5 14 - TRBV10-3 TGTGCCATCAGTTCTGCGGGGACCAATCAGCCCCAGCATTTT CAISSAGTNQPQHF
TRBD1 TRBJ1-2 13 - TRBV5-1 TGCGCCAGCAGCTCCGACAGGGACTATGGCTACACCTTC CASSSDRDYGYTF
TRBD1 TRBJ2-6 16 - TRBV5-6 TGTGCCAGCAGCTTGAACAGGGGCGCTGGGGCCAACGTCCTGACTTTC CASSLNRGAGANVLTF
- TRBJ2-3 11 - TRBV5-6 TGTGCCAGCAGCTTACGGGATACGCAGTATTTT CASSLRDTQYF
TRBD2 TRBJ2-1 14 - TRBV5-1 TGCGCCAGCAGCTTCCTAGCGGACTATGATGAGCAGTTCTTC CASSFLADYDEQFF
- TRBJ1-6 14 - TRBV6-6 TGTGCCAGCATGACTTCGGGGTCAAATTCACCCCTCCACTTT CASMTSGSNSPLHF
- TRBJ2-1 16 - TRBV7-3 TGTGCCAGCAGCCCGGTCGCGGGCAGGGGGGACAATGAGCAGTTCTTC CASSPVAGRGDNEQFF
TRBD1 TRBJ1-1 15 - TRBV7-2 TGTGCCAGCAGCTTAAACCCGGGACAGGGGGCAGGAGCTTTCTTT CASSLNPGQGAGAFF
- TRBJ2-5 15 - TRBV5-5 TGTGCCAGCATCTGGGAACTCGGGGGAAGCGAGACCCAGTACTTC CASIWELGGSETQYF
- TRBJ2-3 15 - TRBV4-2 TGTGCCAGCAGTCCCACTAGGACTAGCACAGATACGCAGTATTTT CASSPTRTSTDTQYF
- TRBJ2-7 16 - TRBV6-5 TGTGCCAGCAGCTACGACCAGCAGGGGACTATCAACGAGCAGTACTTC CASSYDQQGTINEQYF
- TRBJ2-7 13 - TRBV6-1 TGTGCCAGCAGTGGGAAGGGGTACTACGAGCAGTACTTC CASSGKGYYEQYF
- TRBJ2-1 13 - TRBV30 TGTGCCTGGAGAAAGAGCTCCTACAATGAGCAGTTCTTC CAWRKSSYNEQFF
- TRBJ2-7 15 - TRBV5-1 TGCGCCAGCAGCTTGCTGCCTCCCGGGGGCTACGAGCAGTACTTC CASSLLPPGGYEQYF
TRBD1 TRBJ2-7 15 - TRBV6-5 TGTGCCAGCAGTTTCGACAGGGGGCAGGGGTTCGAGCAGTACTTC CASSFDRGQGFEQYF
- TRBJ1-6 16 - TRBV11-1 TGTGCCAGCAGCCTAGGAGTGACAGACTATAATTCACCCCTCCACTTT CASSLGVTDYNSPLHF
TRBD1 TRBJ1-2 17 once TRBV18 TGTGCCAGCTCACCGCTGGGCGGCACAGGGGATAACTATGGCTACACCTTC CASSPLGGTGDNYGYTF
TRBD2 TRBJ2-7 14 - TRBV11-2 TGTGCCAGCAGCTTAGGAGCGGGATCCTACGAGCAGTACTTC CASSLGAGSYEQYF
TRBD2 TRBJ2-7 13 - TRBV5-1 TGCGCCAGCAGGGCGAGGACTAGCGGCGAGCAGTACTTC CASRARTSGEQYF
TRBD1 TRBJ1-2 13 few TRBV29-1 TGCAGCGACAAGAAACAGGGGGAAGGTGGCTACACCTTC CSDKKQGEGGYTF
- TRBJ1-1 13 once TRBV27 TGTGCCAGCAGTCCTATCGGGACACCTGAAGCTTTCTTT CASSPIGTPEAFF
TRBD1 TRBJ2-7 14 - TRBV27 TGTGCCAGCGCTCCGGGACAGGAGTTCTACGAGCAGTACTTC CASAPGQEFYEQYF
TRBD1 TRBJ1-2 13 - TRBV5-1 TGCGCCAGCAGCGGAGACAGGGGGCATGGCTACACCTTC CASSGDRGHGYTF
- TRBJ2-2 16 - TRBV5-4 TGTGCCAGCAGCTCCAGGAACAGGGATAACACCGGGGAGCTGTTTTTT CASSSRNRDNTGELFF
TRBD1 TRBJ1-2 15 - TRBV12-5 TGTGCTAGTGGTTCCATGACGGACAGGGGGCTGCCCCCTACTTTC CASGSMTDRGLPPTF
- TRBJ1-2 16 once TRBV5-6 TGTGCCAGCAGCTTGGCCGGGGGGGGCTCAGGCTATGGCTACACCTTC CASSLAGGGSGYGYTF
- TRBJ1-2 14 once TRBV7-2 TGTGCCAGCAGCCCTGGGACAAACTACTATGGCTACACCTTC CASSPGTNYYGYTF
TRBD1 TRBJ1-4 15 - TRBV2 TGTGCCAGCAGTGCCCAGGGGGCAGCTAATGAAAAACTGTTTTTT CASSAQGAANEKLFF
- TRBJ1-1 13 - TRBV30 TGTGCCTGCAGTGGGGCCATGAACACTGAAGCTTTCTTT CACSGAMNTEAFF
TRBD1 TRBJ2-3 13 - TRBV27 TGTGCCAGCAGTACTTACCGGGACAGCACGCAGTATTTT CASSTYRDSTQYF
TRBD2 TRBJ2-7 13 - TRBV5-8 TGTGCCAGCGCCTGGGGGGGGTCCTACGAGCAGTACTTC CASAWGGSYEQYF
- TRBJ1-1 16 - TRBV4-2 TGTGCCAGCAGCCCCGTCGGGACACGAGTAAGCACTGAAGCTTTCTTT CASSPVGTRVSTEAFF
- TRBJ1-6 16 - TRBV5-5 TGTGCCAGCAGCCTACGACCCGGGGGGGTGAATTCACCCCTCCACTTT CASSLRPGGVNSPLHF
- TRBJ2-7 13 - TRBV14 TGTGCCAGCAGCCTAAAGAGGCTCAGCGAGCAGTACTTC CASSLKRLSEQYF
- TRBJ2-1 15 - TRBV4-1 TGCGCCAGCAGCCAAGAGAGTAGATTCTACAATGAGCAGTTCTTC CASSQESRFYNEQFF
TRBD1 TRBJ1-1 15 - TRBV2 TGTGCCAGCAGACAGGGGACTCACCCGAACACTGAAGCTTTCTTT CASRQGTHPNTEAFF
- TRBJ1-4 15 - TRBV18 TGTGCCAGCTCACCACCGTCCAGGGGTGGTGAAAAACTGTTTTTT CASSPPSRGGEKLFF
- TRBJ2-5 15 - TRBV5-4 TGTGCCAGCAGCCTGGGGGGCGGCCTCCAAGAGACCCAGTACTTC CASSLGGGLQETQYF
TRBD1 TRBJ2-1 14 - TRBV5-1 TGCGCCAGCAGCTTCCGGGACAGGTACAATGAGCAGTTCTTC CASSFRDRYNEQFF
- TRBJ1-5 14 few TRBV21-1 TGTGCCAGCAGTGCGACAGGGGGCTACCAGCCCCAGCATTTT CASSATGGYQPQHF
- TRBJ1-5 15 - TRBV28 TGTGCCAGCAGTTTTGAGGGCCGGCTAAATCAGCCCCAGCATTTT CASSFEGRLNQPQHF
- TRBJ1-3 14 few TRBV19 TGTGCCAGCACTGGACAGTACTCTGGAAACACCATATATTTT CASTGQYSGNTIYF